Listed below are T cell receptor beta chains from one sample, sequenced in a study of shared clonotypes between healthy human individuals. TCRdb's copy holds only in-frame clones and misses some; the assay was immunoSEQ multiplex PCR. In the table there are some 480,000 clones, roughly 85% of which are singletons. Sequences were obtained from PBMCs. Receptor source: a woman between 40 and 55 years old in good health. Some clones in this sample may be carry-over from other donors' samples. CDR3s include the opening cysteine and the closing phenylalanine or tryptophan. The order of the fields is D gene, clone size, V gene, J gene, CDR3 protein, CDR3 DNA. The D gene is left open where the match is weak. The listing skips clone size in some rows; elsewhere it reads once, few, many or a size class.

.,.,TRBV2,TRBJ2-3,CASRLTGFVDTQYF,TGTGCCAGCCGTCTGACAGGCTTTGTGGATACGCAGTATTTT
TRBD1,.,TRBV4-2,TRBJ2-7,CASRSTDRQGGLYEQYF,TGTGCCAGCCGGAGTACCGACAGACAGGGCGGACTCTACGAGCAGTACTTC
TRBD1,.,TRBV29-1,TRBJ2-5,CSGAGTGGETQYF,TGCAGCGGCGCCGGGACAGGGGGGGAGACCCAGTACTTC
TRBD2,.,TRBV19,TRBJ2-1,CATGAGLAGYNEQFF,TGTGCCACCGGAGCGGGACTAGCGGGGTACAATGAGCAGTTCTTC
TRBD1,few,TRBV28,TRBJ2-7,CASSLCIRGPYEQYF,TGTGCCAGCAGTTTATGCATAAGGGGGCCCTACGAGCAGTACTTC
.,.,TRBV7-2,TRBJ1-1,CASSSAENTEAFF,TGTGCCAGCAGCTCGGCAGAGAACACTGAAGCTTTCTTT
TRBD1,.,TRBV7-7,TRBJ2-2,CASSRTGGFTGELFF,TGTGCTAGCAGCCGGACAGGGGGCTTCACCGGGGAGCTGTTTTTT
.,.,TRBV4-3,TRBJ2-3,CASSQDHLTDTQYF,TGCGCCAGCAGCCAAGATCACCTCACAGATACGCAGTATTTT
TRBD1,.,TRBV2,TRBJ1-2,CASSEALRTGESGYTF,TGTGCCAGCAGTGAAGCGCTTCGGACAGGGGAGAGTGGCTACACCTTC
TRBD2,.,TRBV11-2,TRBJ2-1,CASSLASGRAYNEQFF,TGTGCCAGCAGCTTAGCAAGCGGGAGGGCCTACAATGAGCAGTTCTTC
TRBD2,.,TRBV27,TRBJ2-1,CASSSPRRTSGSLNEQFF,TGTGCCAGCAGTTCACCCCGCAGGACTAGCGGGAGTCTCAATGAGCAGTTCTTC
.,.,TRBV27,TRBJ2-7,CASRGAGSDQYF,TGTGCCAGCAGAGGCGCGGGTTCGGATCAGTACTTC
TRBD1,.,TRBV11-2,TRBJ1-1,CASSTRTGGAAEAFF,TGTGCCAGCAGCACCCGGACAGGGGGCGCGGCTGAAGCTTTCTTT
TRBD1,.,TRBV28,TRBJ1-2,CASSLLGQGAKDYGYTF,TGTGCCAGCAGTTTACTGGGACAGGGGGCGAAGGACTATGGCTACACCTTC
.,.,TRBV11-3,TRBJ1-1,CASSLGGDGEAFF,TGTGCCAGCAGCTTAGGTGGTGATGGTGAAGCTTTCTTT
TRBD1,.,TRBV6-5,TRBJ1-4,CASSDRGPGSEKLFF,TGTGCCAGCAGCGACAGGGGGCCGGGAAGCGAAAAACTGTTTTTT
TRBD2,.,TRBV7-6,TRBJ2-5,CASSESVGYRGRARETQYF,TGTGCCAGCAGCGAGAGTGTTGGCTATCGGGGGAGGGCCCGAGAGACCCAGTACTTC
.,.,TRBV30,TRBJ2-2,CAWTGVNTGELFF,TGTGCCTGGACAGGCGTAAACACCGGGGAGCTGTTTTTT
.,.,TRBV19,TRBJ2-5,CASSTQTIQETQYF,TGTGCCAGTAGTACCCAGACGATACAAGAGACCCAGTACTTC
TRBD1,few,TRBV30,TRBJ1-2,CAWSVLEGAGGYTF,TGTGCCTGGAGTGTACTAGAGGGGGCGGGCGGCTACACCTTC
.,.,TRBV18,TRBJ2-7,CASSPGVGHYEQYF,TGTGCCAGCTCACCAGGAGTAGGTCACTACGAGCAGTACTTC
.,.,TRBV6-6,TRBJ1-2,CASSLGPKRGYGYTF,TGTGCCAGCAGCCTCGGACCAAAACGGGGATATGGCTACACCTTC
.,.,TRBV9,TRBJ2-5,CASSGDEGLETQYF,TGTGCCAGCAGCGGCGACGAAGGATTAGAGACCCAGTACTTC
.,.,TRBV28,TRBJ1-1,CASTSQGRSTEAFF,TGTGCCAGCACCAGTCAGGGGAGGAGCACTGAAGCTTTCTTT
.,.,TRBV11-2,TRBJ2-2,CASSLGRIGGNTGELFF,TGTGCCAGCAGCTTAGGGCGGATTGGGGGAAACACCGGGGAGCTGTTTTTT
.,few,TRBV15,TRBJ1-1,CATSRDPTGAEAFF,TGTGCCACCAGCAGAGATCCCACCGGAGCCGAAGCTTTCTTT
TRBD1,.,TRBV5-4,TRBJ2-7,CASSQGQGDAYEQYF,TGTGCCAGCAGCCAAGGACAGGGGGATGCCTACGAGCAGTACTTC
.,.,TRBV4-3,TRBJ2-5,CASSQGAARGETQYF,TGCGCCAGCAGCCAGGGAGCAGCCCGGGGAGAGACCCAGTACTTC
.,.,TRBV5-1,TRBJ2-7,CASSPEDGSYEQYF,TGCGCCAGCAGCCCAGAAGACGGCTCCTACGAGCAGTACTTC
.,.,TRBV19,TRBJ1-3,CASSIGRRRGNTIYF,TGTGCCAGTAGTATAGGTAGGCGGCGTGGAAACACCATATATTTT
.,.,TRBV11-2,TRBJ2-7,CASSRPPGDEQYF,TGTGCCAGCAGCCGACCGCCCGGGGACGAGCAGTACTTC
.,.,TRBV27,TRBJ1-2,CASSFLGQGSYGYTF,TGTGCCAGCAGTTTCCTCGGGCAGGGGTCCTATGGCTACACCTTC
TRBD1,.,TRBV15,TRBJ1-1,CATSGDREQTEAFF,TGTGCCACCAGCGGAGACAGGGAGCAAACTGAAGCTTTCTTT
TRBD2,once,TRBV19,TRBJ2-1,CASSTLTSGKTYNEQFF,TGTGCCAGTAGTACTCTGACTAGCGGGAAGACCTACAATGAGCAGTTCTTC
.,.,TRBV19,TRBJ2-7,CASSVRDQDLYEQYF,TGTGCCAGTAGTGTCCGGGACCAAGATCTCTACGAGCAGTACTTC